The 23 T cell receptor beta chains below come from one sample, sequenced in a study of spatial heterogeneity in lung cancer. Time point denoted: sample taken at primary tumor resection. The authors sequenced whole RNA from tumor, nontumor lung or frozen PBMC without sorting. TCRdb re-analysed the 5' RACE reads in MiXCR, keeping a single row per CDR3 protein. The sample has about 18,000 distinct CDR3 sequences, roughly a fifth seen once. The material was PBMCs, obtained at surgery. The receptor source for this set is a male donor with early-stage non-small cell lung cancer.

This clonotype appeared many times. V gene TRBV7-8 combines with J gene TRBJ2-1, with a possible D match to TRBD1 (5 bases). V lost 5 bases, J lost 0 bases, and 11 bases lay in between. The CDR3 contains 15 residues. CDR1 is SGHVS, CDR2 FQNEAQ, per germline. The CDR3 nucleotides are TGTGCCAGCAGCCTCAGGGAAAGCTCCTACAATGAGCAGTTCTTC. This translates into CASSLRESSYNEQFF.

In this sample, this clonotype turned up a few times. V usage is TRBV9 and J usage is TRBJ2-3; the D gene is possibly TRBD2 (6 bases). Germline CDR1 SGDLS, CDR2 YYNGEE. The CDR3 length is 16 residues. V lost 4 bases and J 0 bases, leaving 15 bases between the germline ends. This CDR3 is CASSSVGGFSTDTQYF. CDR3 DNA: TGTGCCAGCAGCTCCGTCGGGGGATTTAGCACAGATACGCAGTATTTT.

The chain links TRBV20-1 to TRBJ2-3; D remains unclear. The CDR3 is 11 residues long. The germline V gene has CDR1 DFQATT and CDR2 SNEGSKA (reference sequence). The V end was cut by 6 bases, the J end by 4 bases, with 8 bases between. The CDR3 protein is CSATVSDTQYF. CDR3 DNA sequence: TGCAGTGCCACAGTCTCAGATACGCAGTATTTT.

This clonotype has only a few counts. V and J are TRBV6-6 and TRBJ1-2; 7 positions agree with TRBD1. The J segment lost 8 bases and the V segment lost 2 bases, leaving 14 bases of the junction unmatched. The CDR3 length is 16 residues. Germline V gene sequence: CDR1 MNHNY, CDR2 SVGAGI (reference sequence). The CDR3 reads CASSYPPLGQGEGYTF. Written as DNA, the CDR3 is TGTGCCAGCAGTTACCCGCCGTTAGGGCAGGGGGAGGGCTACACCTTC.

This clonotype was detected many times. The chain uses TRBV9 and TRBJ2-7; D is possibly TRBD1 or TRBD2 (5 bases each). Germline V gene sequence: CDR1 SGDLS, CDR2 YYNGEE. V was pared by 2 bases and J by 5 bases, with 14 bases between. The CDR3 runs to 14 residues. The CDR3 reads CASSVGPGTDEQYF. In DNA, the CDR3 is TGTGCCAGCAGCGTCGGACCCGGGACCGACGAGCAGTACTTC.

The chain couples TRBV2 to TRBJ2-1; 7 bases match TRBD1. V lost 9 bases and J lost 6; bases outside the gene matches: 5. The CDR3 sequence is 12 residues long. Looked up from germline, CDR1 is SNHLY and CDR2 is FYNNEI. The CDR3 loop is CASQPGGNEQFF. CDR3 DNA sequence: TGTGCCAGTCAGCCAGGGGGCAATGAGCAGTTCTTC.

The chain has TRBV2 and TRBJ2-1; tentative D call: TRBD2 (7 bases). Between the trimmed V and J ends, which lost 6 bases and 6 bases, there was a span of 18 bases. Per germline, CDR1 SNHLY and CDR2 FYNNEI. This CDR3 is 15 amino acids long. The CDR3 DNA reads TGTGCCAGCAGCGCAGAGTGGGGGGGCCCCAATGAGCAGTTCTTC. Its translation is CASSAEWGGPNEQFF.

This chain connects TRBV7-9 to TRBJ2-1; D gene unclear. In germline, CDR1 is SEHNR, CDR2 FQNEAQ (reference sequence). V was pared by 5 bases and J by 7 bases, with 6 bases between. The CDR3 has 11 amino acids. The CDR3 here is CASSPSNEQFF. The DNA of the CDR3 is TGTGCCAGCAGCCCTTCTAATGAGCAGTTCTTC.

The CDR3 spells CSVSRGGNSPLHF. Here the CDR3 DNA reads TGCAGCGTGAGCAGGGGTGGGAATTCACCCCTCCACTTT. The rearrangement joins TRBV29-1 to TRBJ1-6, with D possibly TRBD1 on 6 matching bases. The CDR3 loop spans 13 amino acids. V lost 6 bases and J 7 bases, leaving 13 bases between the germline ends. In germline, CDR1 is SQVTM, CDR2 ANQGSEA.

The chain is built from TRBV6-1 and TRBJ2-1; a weak D match, TRBD2 (7 bases). This CDR3 is 15 amino acids long. With 1 base removed from V and 7 bases from J, the gap between germline ends came to 14 bases. Germline CDR1 MNHNS, CDR2 SASEGT. CDR3 sequence reads: CASSEVGGAWNEQFF. The CDR3 DNA is TGTGCCAGCAGTGAAGTGGGGGGGGCCTGGAATGAGCAGTTCTTC.

This clonotype has a count of ten or more. The V and J genes are TRBV14 and TRBJ2-7, with D hard to call. V dropped 0 bases and J dropped 3 bases, with 15 bases sitting between them. The CDR3 spans 16 residues. Per germline, CDR1 SGHDN and CDR2 FVKESK. The DNA of the CDR3 is TGTGCCAGCAGCCAAGAAGACTCCGCGTCCTACTACGAGCAGTACTTC. Protein product: CASSQEDSASYYEQYF.

In its sample, this clonotype was seen a few times. V is TRBV7-9 and J is TRBJ2-7; unclear D gene. The length of the CDR3 is 13 residues. Trimming pared 1 base from V and 1 base from J, leaving 5 bases between. Germline lookup yields CDR1 SEHNR and CDR2 FQNEAQ (reference sequence). CDR3 DNA sequence: TGTGCCAGCAGCTTAGATGGGTCCTACGAGCAGTACTTC. This translates into CASSLDGSYEQYF.

This rearrangement joins TRBV12-3 or TRBV12-4 to TRBJ2-7; the D is unclear. V gave up 7 bases and J gave up 3 bases, with 19 bases separating them. The CDR3 contains 15 residues. The CDR3 region has the DNA TGTGCCAGCACCCTTAGAATCGATACTGTCTACGAGCAGTACTTC. Encoded protein: CASTLRIDTVYEQYF.

This clonotype was counted a few times. The V gene is TRBV7-9, the J gene TRBJ1-3; D is possibly TRBD1 (6 bases). CDR1 and CDR2 from the germline V gene are SEHNR and FQNEAQ (reference sequence). The V and J ends lost 5 bases and 3 bases respectively, with 11 bases between them. There are 14 residues in the CDR3. The CDR3 DNA is TGTGCCAGCAGCCCGGACAGCTTTGGAAACACCATATATTTT. Translation: CASSPDSFGNTIYF. The full variable domain, rest sourced from reference TRBV7-9 and TRBJ1-3, is DTGVSQNPRHKITKRGQNVTFRCDPISEHNRLYWYRQTLGQGPEFLTYFQNEAQLEKSRLLSDRFSAERPKGSFSTLEIQRTEQGDSAMYLCASSPDSFGNTIYFGEGSWLTVV.

This clonotype is termed medium-sized. At one end the junction does not follow the germline gene, possibly because of a read error. The chain recombines TRBV20-1 with TRBJ1-3, with D possibly being TRBD1 (6 bases). The CDR3 is 14 amino acids. Germline CDR1 is DFQATT and CDR2 is SNEGSKA (reference sequence). CDR3 loop: CSASRTASENTIYF. The CDR3 DNA reads TGCAGTGCTAGTAGGACAGCCTCTGAAAACACCATATATTTT.

This clonotype was recorded at least ten times. The J gene is TRBJ2-7, the V gene TRBV5-4, with TRBD1 matching over 10 bases. V dropped 4 bases and J dropped 2; count of bases not matched to a gene: 3. CDR3 size: 14 residues. The germline CDR1 and CDR2 sequences are SGHNT and YYREEE (reference sequence). The CDR3 region has the DNA TGTGCCAGCAGCCGGGACAGGGGAGCCTACGAGCAGTACTTC. This translates into CASSRDRGAYEQYF.

In this sample, this clonotype turned up a few times. The V call is TRBV10-3, the J call TRBJ1-3, with a possible D match to TRBD1 (6 bases). This CDR3 comprises 15 residues. Between the trimmed V and J ends, which lost 7 bases and 3 bases, there was a span of 16 bases. Germline CDR1 ENHRY, CDR2 SYGVKD. Here the CDR3 DNA reads TGTGCCATCACCCTGGGAGGGGGTGTTGGAAACACCATATATTTT. This gives the protein CAITLGGGVGNTIYF.

This clonotype was seen many times. This chain uses TRBV13 with TRBJ2-3; the D gene is possibly TRBD2 (6 bases). The CDR3 extends over 13 amino acids. V lost 2 bases and J lost 3, with 6 bases in between. From germline, CDR1 is PRHDT and CDR2 FYEKMQ (reference sequence). CDR3 protein: CASSLLATDTQYF. The CDR3 region has the DNA TGTGCCAGCAGCTTACTAGCGACAGATACGCAGTATTTT.

The chain is built from TRBV5-1 and TRBJ2-1; 8 positions agree with TRBD2. CDR1 SGHRS and CDR2 YFSETQ come from the germline V gene. Trimming removed 0 bases from V and 3 bases from J; junction bases left unmatched: 2. The CDR3 is 15 residues long. The CDR3 sequence is CASSLGSGNYNEQFF. DNA for the CDR3: TGCGCCAGCAGCTTGGGTAGCGGGAACTACAATGAGCAGTTCTTC.

Ten or more counts support this clonotype. This sequence joins TRBV18 and TRBJ2-2; D may be TRBD2 (6 bases). Germline-derived CDR1 and CDR2 are KGHSH and LQKENI. The V end lost 0 bases, the J end lost 4 bases, and 24 bases lay between the germline ends. The CDR3 length is 20 residues. The CDR3 is CASSPPGSWDSYGTTGELFF. The CDR3 bases are TGTGCCAGCTCACCACCTGGTTCGTGGGACTCTTACGGAACCACCGGGGAGCTGTTTTTT. The whole variable domain, filled in from reference TRBV18 and TRBJ2-2, reads NAGVMQNPRHLVRRRGQEARLRCSPMKGHSHVYWYRQLPEEGLKFMVYLQKENIIDESGMPKERFSAEFPKEGPSILRIQQVVRGDSAAYFCASSPPGSWDSYGTTGELFFGEGSRLTVL.

V gene TRBV3-1 combines with J gene TRBJ2-3; TRBD2 is a possible D gene (7 bases). This CDR3 spans 13 amino acids. Trimming pared 0 bases from V and 8 bases from J, leaving 9 bases between. Germline V lookup: CDR1 LGHDT, CDR2 YNNKEL (reference sequence). CDR3 residues: CASSQDRGGTQYF. The DNA for the CDR3 is TGTGCCAGCAGCCAAGATAGGGGGGGTACGCAGTATTTT.

This rearrangement joins TRBV12-3 or TRBV12-4 to TRBJ1-2; no definite D call. This CDR3 region has 12 residues. V was clipped by 0 bases and J by 7 bases, with 6 bases between them. The CDR3: CASSLAAVGYTF. The CDR3 region has the DNA TGTGCCAGCAGTTTAGCGGCGGTTGGCTACACCTTC.

This clonotype was seen repeatedly, ten times or more. This chain joins TRBV15 and TRBJ1-2; D not resolved. The germline gives CDR1 LNHNV, CDR2 YYDKDF (reference sequence). The CDR3 loop spans 13 amino acids. Trimming removed 0 bases from V and 8 bases from J, with 10 bases in between. The CDR3 nucleotides are TGTGCCACCAGCAGAGATGGAAAAGGAGGCTACACCTTC. Its protein product is CATSRDGKGGYTF.